The clone carrying this T cell receptor beta chain came up many times. What it binds is unknown. As the template, RNA transcripts were used to amplify TCR beta CDR3 regions. HTBI primers served in a first-round RT-PCR, which a second-round multiplex PCR followed. TCRdb reprocessed the multiplex PCR reads with MiXCR, giving one entry per CDR3 protein. The top ten clones hold over 7.5% of a sample with about 480,000 distinct CDR3 sequences, roughly 14% of them seen once. It was from 8.5 to 10 ml of fresh peripheral blood that the PBMCs came. This specimen comes from a study of Graves' ophthalmopathy and Graves' hyperthyroidism. CDR3 size: 11 residues. Between the trimmed V and J ends, which lost 5 bases and 2 bases, there was a span of 6 bases. Per germline, CDR1 DFQATT and CDR2 SNEGSKA (reference sequence). Findings and caveats of the study: Most thyroid clonotypes expanded beyond 0.001 frequency were also found in blood. A classifier, a 13-signature model, separated ophthalmopathy from stable hyperthyroidism with more than 85% sensitivity and approximately 80% specificity.

The chain joins TRBV20-1 to TRBJ2-5; D ambiguous. The clonotype comes from a woman between 25 and 40 years old with Graves' ophthalmopathy. Sequenced material: blood. CDR3 sequence: CSARTQETQYF. Written as DNA, the CDR3 is TGCAGTGCTCGTACACAAGAGACCCAGTACTTC.